The 2 T cell receptor beta chains below were found in one sample sequenced in a study of shared clonotypes between healthy human individuals. Here immunoSEQ multiplex PCR was the method, and the copy in TCRdb shows in-frame clones only, minus some. Here the sample spans 850,000 to 1,200,000 clones, roughly 70% being singletons. The sequencing sample was made of memory CD4+ T cells sorted from blood. Regarding subset: CD45RA-negative fraction. These receptors originate from a man between 18 and 35 years old in good health.

This sequence joins TRBV6-1 and TRBJ1-1; D perhaps matches TRBD1 (6 bases). V was trimmed by 4 bases and J by 4 bases, leaving 7 bases between them. CDR3 length: 12 residues. CDR1 MNHNS and CDR2 SASEGT come from the germline V gene. CDR3 loop: CASSGRGTEAFF. CDR3 coding DNA: TGTGCCAGCAGTGGCAGGGGCACTGAAGCTTTCTTT.

Many counts were recorded for this clone. The rearrangement links TRBV2 to TRBJ2-7; 7 nucleotides match TRBD1. Germline trimming cut 5 bases from V and 11 bases from J; bases unmatched to any gene: 15. From germline, CDR1 is SNHLY and CDR2 FYNNEI. The CDR3 sequence is 14 residues long. The CDR3 protein is CASSLTRSDRLEYF. CDR3 nucleotide sequence: TGTGCCAGCAGTCTCACACGTTCGGACAGGCTGGAGTACTTC.